The next 14 T cell receptor beta chains were all read from a single sample in a study of blood T cell repertoires in COVID-19. The table came from immunoSEQ multiplex PCR; TCRdb's copy has only in-frame clones and leaves some out. The table shows about 200,000 clones, with roughly 90% occurring only once. Sequencing input: peripheral blood. The receptors were gathered from a young man who had recovered from COVID-19.

This clone was counted once. The sample contains more than one DNA sequence encoding this CDR3. V is TRBV4-1 and J is TRBJ1-1; D is perhaps TRBD1 (6 bases). CDR1 is MGHRA, CDR2 YSYEKL, per germline. V gave up 0 bases and J gave up 5 bases, with 7 bases separating them. CDR3 length: 13 residues. The CDR3 reads CASSQDRGTEAFF. CDR3 nucleotides: TGCGCCAGCAGCCAAGATAGGGGGACTGAAGCTTTCTTT.

In this sample, this clone turned up a few times. CDR3 sequence (DNA): TGCGCCAGCAGCTTGGATCTCGAGCAGTACTTC. Translation: CASSLDLEQYF. This sequence joins TRBV5-1 and TRBJ2-7, with no clear D. CDR1 and CDR2 (germline): SGHRS, YFSETQ. The CDR3 has 11 residues. Between the trimmed V and J ends, which lost 0 bases and 6 bases, there was a span of 4 bases.

The chain combines TRBV15 with TRBJ1-1; D not resolved. Germline V gene lookup returns CDR1 LNHNV and CDR2 YYDKDF (reference sequence). The CDR3 is 16 residues long. V lost 0 bases to trimming and J lost 4 bases, with 15 bases between them. CDR3 in amino acids: CATSRDDVSGGTEAFF. For the CDR3, the DNA is TGTGCCACCAGCAGAGATGACGTTTCGGGTGGCACTGAAGCTTTCTTT.

The genes are TRBV6-5 and TRBJ1-2, with 8 bases that match TRBD1. This CDR3 has 15 residues. Trimming took 2 bases from V and 4 from J; bases not matched to a gene: 6. CDR1 MNHEY and CDR2 SVGAGI come from the germline V gene. The CDR3 is CASSYLLTGGYGYTF. The CDR3 coding sequence is TGTGCCAGCAGTTACCTGCTCACAGGGGGCTATGGCTACACCTTC.

This chain uses TRBV21-1 with TRBJ1-3. TRBV21-1 is reported as a pseudogene. The CDR3 loop spans 15 amino acids. CDR3 loop: CASSPRRRSGNTIYF. CDR3 DNA: TGTGCCAGCAGCCCACGACGGAGATCTGGAAACACCATATATTTT.

The rearrangement joins TRBV9 to TRBJ1-2; TRBD1 is a possible D gene (6 bases). This CDR3 contains 14 residues. V dropped 4 bases and J dropped 3 bases, with 13 bases sitting between them. Germline CDR1 is SGDLS and CDR2 is YYNGEE. The chain's CDR3 is CASSINTGHYGYTF. The CDR3 nucleotides are TGTGCCAGCAGCATCAATACAGGGCACTATGGCTACACCTTC.

The rearrangement joins TRBV5-6 to TRBJ2-5; the match to TRBD2 covers 7 bases. CDR3 length: 17 amino acids. Trimming removed 1 base from V and 4 bases from J; junction bases left unmatched: 13. Germline lookup yields CDR1 SGHDT and CDR2 YYEEEE. CDR3 protein: CASSLQRGSLVAETQYF. CDR3 nucleotide sequence: TGTGCCAGCAGCTTGCAGCGGGGCTCCTTAGTGGCAGAGACCCAGTACTTC.

This chain uses TRBV19 with TRBJ1-6; D is perhaps TRBD1 (5 bases). The CDR3 extends over 15 amino acids. CDR1 and CDR2 (germline): LNHDA, SQIVND (reference sequence). V was cut by 3 bases and J by 3 bases, with 9 bases left in between. CDR3 amino acids: CASSMMTDYNSPLHF. The CDR3 DNA sequence: TGTGCCAGTAGTATGATGACAGACTATAATTCACCCCTCCACTTT.

The chain carries TRBV18 and TRBJ1-5; the match to TRBD1 covers 7 bases. The CDR3 runs to 18 residues. The germline V gene has CDR1 KGHSH and CDR2 LQKENI. The V and J ends lost 8 bases and 2 bases, in that order; junction bases with no gene match: 18. CDR3 in amino acids: CASTGVGGISNGNQPQHF. CDR3 nucleotides: TGTGCCAGCACGGGGGTAGGGGGCATAAGTAATGGCAATCAGCCCCAGCATTTT.

This rearrangement joins TRBV29-1 to TRBJ1-2; tentatively, D is TRBD1 (6 bases). Germline-derived CDR1 and CDR2 are SQVTM and ANQGSEA. The CDR3 runs 11 residues. V lost 4 bases and J lost 3, with 6 bases in between. The CDR3 sequence: CSVGQDYGYTF. The CDR3 DNA sequence: TGCAGCGTTGGACAGGACTATGGCTACACCTTC.

V is TRBV5-8 and J is TRBJ2-5; D may be TRBD2 (5 bases). This CDR3 comprises 15 residues. CDR1 SGHTS and CDR2 YDEGEE come from the germline V gene. V lost 0 bases, J lost 1 base, and 10 bases lay in between. The CDR3: CASSLELATQETQYF. The CDR3 nucleotides are TGTGCCAGCAGCTTGGAGTTAGCGACCCAAGAGACCCAGTACTTC.

The chain has TRBV19 and TRBJ1-2; the match to TRBD1 covers 11 bases. The V segment lost 3 bases and the J segment 4 bases; nucleotides outside the gene matches: 4. Germline CDR1 LNHDA, CDR2 SQIVND (reference sequence). The CDR3 consists of 15 residues. The CDR3 bases are TGTGCCAGTAGTATTGGGACAGGGGGAAGCTATGGCTACACCTTC. Amino acid sequence: CASSIGTGGSYGYTF.

The chain recombines TRBV5-1 with TRBJ2-4; no firm D call. This CDR3 is 14 amino acids long. With 0 bases removed from V and 5 bases from J, the gap between germline ends came to 9 bases. Germline V gives CDR1 SGHRS, CDR2 YFSETQ. CDR3 sequence reads: CASSLGPGQNIQYF. CDR3 sequence (DNA): TGCGCCAGCAGCTTGGGGCCTGGGCAAAACATTCAGTACTTC. Based on the CDR3 plus reference TRBV5-1 and TRBJ2-4, the full variable domain is KAGVTQTPRYLIKTRGQQVTLSCSPISGHRSVSWYQQTPGQGLQFLFEYFSETQRNKGNFPGRFSGRQFSNSRSEMNVSTLELGDSALYLCASSLGPGQNIQYFGAGTRLSVL.

The chain has TRBV5-1 and TRBJ1-6; D not certain. V lost 0 bases and J lost 7, with 11 bases in between. The germline V gene has CDR1 SGHRS and CDR2 YFSETQ. The CDR3 sequence is 15 residues long. The CDR3 DNA reads TGCGCCAGCAGCTTGGTTCCTGGCTTAAATTCACCCCTCCACTTT. Protein sequence: CASSLVPGLNSPLHF.